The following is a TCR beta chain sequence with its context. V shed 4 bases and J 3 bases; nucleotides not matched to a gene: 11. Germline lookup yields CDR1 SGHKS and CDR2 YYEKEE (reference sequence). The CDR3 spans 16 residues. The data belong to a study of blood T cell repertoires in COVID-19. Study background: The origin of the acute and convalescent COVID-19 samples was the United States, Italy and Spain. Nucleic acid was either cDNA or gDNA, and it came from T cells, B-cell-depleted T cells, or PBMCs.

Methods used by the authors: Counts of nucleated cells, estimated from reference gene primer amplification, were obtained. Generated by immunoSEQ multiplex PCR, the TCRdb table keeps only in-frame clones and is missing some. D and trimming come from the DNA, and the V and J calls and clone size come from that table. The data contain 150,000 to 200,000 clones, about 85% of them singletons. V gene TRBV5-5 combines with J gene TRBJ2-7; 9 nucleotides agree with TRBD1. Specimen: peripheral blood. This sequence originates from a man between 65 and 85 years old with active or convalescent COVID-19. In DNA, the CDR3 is TGTGCCAGCAGCCGCAGATCACAGGGGGCTGTCTACGAGCAGTACTTC. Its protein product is CASSRRSQGAVYEQYF.